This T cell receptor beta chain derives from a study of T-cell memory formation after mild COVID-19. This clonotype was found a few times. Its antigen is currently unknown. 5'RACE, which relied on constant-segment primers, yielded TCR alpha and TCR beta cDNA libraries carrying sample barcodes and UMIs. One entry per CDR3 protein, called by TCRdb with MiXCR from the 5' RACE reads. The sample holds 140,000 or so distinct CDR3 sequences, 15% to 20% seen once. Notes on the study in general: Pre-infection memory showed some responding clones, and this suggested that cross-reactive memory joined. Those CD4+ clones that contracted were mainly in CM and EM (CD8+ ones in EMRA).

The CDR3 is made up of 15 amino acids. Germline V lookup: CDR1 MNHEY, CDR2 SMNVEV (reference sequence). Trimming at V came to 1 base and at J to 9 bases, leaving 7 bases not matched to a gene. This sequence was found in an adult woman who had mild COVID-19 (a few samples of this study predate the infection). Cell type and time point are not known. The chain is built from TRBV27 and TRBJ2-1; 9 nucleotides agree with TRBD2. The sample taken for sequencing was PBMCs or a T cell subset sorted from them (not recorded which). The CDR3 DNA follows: TGTGCCAGCAGTTTATGGAGCGGGGGGACGGTTGAGCAGTTCTTC. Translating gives CASSLWSGGTVEQFF.